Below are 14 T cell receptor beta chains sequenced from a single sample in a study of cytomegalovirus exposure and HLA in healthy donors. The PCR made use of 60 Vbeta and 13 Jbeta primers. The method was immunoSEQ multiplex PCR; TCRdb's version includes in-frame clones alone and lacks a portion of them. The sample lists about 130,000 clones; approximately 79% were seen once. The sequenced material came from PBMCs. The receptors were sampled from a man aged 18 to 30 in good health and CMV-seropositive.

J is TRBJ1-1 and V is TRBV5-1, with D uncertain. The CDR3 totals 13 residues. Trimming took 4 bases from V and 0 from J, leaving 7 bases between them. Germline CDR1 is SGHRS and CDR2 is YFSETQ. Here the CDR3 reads CASSQFMNTEAFF. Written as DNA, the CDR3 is TGCGCCAGCAGCCAATTCATGAACACTGAAGCTTTCTTT.

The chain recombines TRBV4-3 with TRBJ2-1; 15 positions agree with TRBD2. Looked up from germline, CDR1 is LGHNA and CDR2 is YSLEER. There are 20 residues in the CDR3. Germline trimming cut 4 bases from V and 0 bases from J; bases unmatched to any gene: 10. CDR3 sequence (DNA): TGCGCCAGCAGCCGTGGCCTCAGGACTAGCGGGAGGGCCTCCTACAATGAGCAGTTCTTC. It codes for CASSRGLRTSGRASYNEQFF.

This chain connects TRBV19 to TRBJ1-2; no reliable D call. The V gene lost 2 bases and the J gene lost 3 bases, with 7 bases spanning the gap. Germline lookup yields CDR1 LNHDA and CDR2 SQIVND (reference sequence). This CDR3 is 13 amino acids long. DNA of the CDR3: TGTGCCAGTAGTATAAGAACAGACTATGGCTACACCTTC. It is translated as CASSIRTDYGYTF.

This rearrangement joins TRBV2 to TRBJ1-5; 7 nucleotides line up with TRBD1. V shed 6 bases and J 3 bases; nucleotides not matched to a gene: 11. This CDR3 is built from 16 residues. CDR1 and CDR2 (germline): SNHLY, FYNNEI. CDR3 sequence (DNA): TGTGCCAGCAGGGCTACAGGGGCCGTACCCAATCAGCCCCAGCATTTT. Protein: CASRATGAVPNQPQHF.

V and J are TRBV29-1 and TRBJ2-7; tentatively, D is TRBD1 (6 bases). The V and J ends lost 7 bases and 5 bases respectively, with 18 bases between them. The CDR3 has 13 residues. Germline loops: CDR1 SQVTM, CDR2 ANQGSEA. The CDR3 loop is CSASRQGYDEQYF. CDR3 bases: TGCAGCGCCAGCCGCCAGGGGTACGACGAGCAGTACTTC.

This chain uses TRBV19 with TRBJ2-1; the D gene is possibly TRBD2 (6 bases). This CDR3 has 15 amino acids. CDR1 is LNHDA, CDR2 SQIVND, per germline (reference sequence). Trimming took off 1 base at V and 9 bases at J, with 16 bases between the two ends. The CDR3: CASSIAGRLKSEQFF. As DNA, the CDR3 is TGTGCCAGTAGTATAGCCGGGAGACTGAAAAGTGAGCAGTTCTTC.

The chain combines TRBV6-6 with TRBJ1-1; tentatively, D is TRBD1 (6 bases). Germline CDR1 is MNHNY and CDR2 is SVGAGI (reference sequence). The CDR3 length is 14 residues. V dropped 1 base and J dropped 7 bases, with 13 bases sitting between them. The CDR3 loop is CASSYLAGVDEAFF. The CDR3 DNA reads TGTGCCAGCAGTTACTTAGCAGGGGTCGATGAAGCTTTCTTT.

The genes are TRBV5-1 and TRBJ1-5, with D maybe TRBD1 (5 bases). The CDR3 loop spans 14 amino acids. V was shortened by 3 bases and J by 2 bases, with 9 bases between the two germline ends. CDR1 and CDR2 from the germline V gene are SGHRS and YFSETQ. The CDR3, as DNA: TGCGCCAGCAGCTGGGGGGTCGGCAATCAGCCCCAGCATTTT. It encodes CASSWGVGNQPQHF.

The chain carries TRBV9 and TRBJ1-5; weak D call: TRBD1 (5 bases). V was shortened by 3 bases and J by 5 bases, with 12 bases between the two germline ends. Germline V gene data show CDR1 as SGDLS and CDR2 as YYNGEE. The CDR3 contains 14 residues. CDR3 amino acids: CASSASRGYQPQHF. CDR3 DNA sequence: TGTGCCAGCAGCGCAAGTAGGGGCTATCAGCCCCAGCATTTT.

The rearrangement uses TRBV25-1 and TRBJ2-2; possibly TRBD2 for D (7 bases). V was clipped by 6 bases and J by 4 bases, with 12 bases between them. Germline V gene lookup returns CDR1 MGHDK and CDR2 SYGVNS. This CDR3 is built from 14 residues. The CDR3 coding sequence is TGTGCCAGCAGAGGAGGGGGGGTCACCGGGGAGCTGTTTTTT. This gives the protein CASRGGGVTGELFF.

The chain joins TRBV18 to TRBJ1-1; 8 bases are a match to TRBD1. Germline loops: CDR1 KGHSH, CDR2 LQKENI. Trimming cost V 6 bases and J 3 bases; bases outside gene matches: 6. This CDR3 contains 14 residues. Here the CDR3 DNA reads TGTGCCAGCTCCCCAGGGGGCCTGGACACTGAAGCTTTCTTT. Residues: CASSPGGLDTEAFF.

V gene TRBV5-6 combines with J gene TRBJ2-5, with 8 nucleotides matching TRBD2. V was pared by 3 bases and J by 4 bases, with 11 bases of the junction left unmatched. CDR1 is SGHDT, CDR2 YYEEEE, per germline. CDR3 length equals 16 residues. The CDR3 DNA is TGTGCCAGCAGCTCCGCGGGCCACCGGGGGGGAGAGACCCAGTACTTC. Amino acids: CASSSAGHRGGETQYF.

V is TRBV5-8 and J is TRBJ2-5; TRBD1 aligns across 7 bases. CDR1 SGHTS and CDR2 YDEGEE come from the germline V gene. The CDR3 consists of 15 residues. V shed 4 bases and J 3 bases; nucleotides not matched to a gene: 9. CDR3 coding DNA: TGTGCCAGCAGCACAGGGGCCGGGGTGGAAGAGACCCAGTACTTC. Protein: CASSTGAGVEETQYF. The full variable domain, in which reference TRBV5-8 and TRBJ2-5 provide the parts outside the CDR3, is EAGVTQSPTHLIKTRGQQATLRCSPISGHTSVYWYQQALGLGLQFLLWYDEGEERNRGNFPPRFSGRQFPNYSSELNVNALELEDSALYLCASSTGAGVEETQYFGPGTRLLVL.

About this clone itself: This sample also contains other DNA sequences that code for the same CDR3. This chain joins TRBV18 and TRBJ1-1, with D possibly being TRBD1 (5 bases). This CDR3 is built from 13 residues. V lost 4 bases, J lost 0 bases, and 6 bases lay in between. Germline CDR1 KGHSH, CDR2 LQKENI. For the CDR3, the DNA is TGTGCCAGCTCACAGGGGATGAACACTGAAGCTTTCTTT. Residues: CASSQGMNTEAFF.